The 5 T cell receptor beta chains reported below all come from one sample, sequenced in a study of blood T cell repertoires in COVID-19. Repertoires were generated with immunoSEQ multiplex PCR, while TCRdb's copy carries only in-frame clones and drops some. The sample consists of tens of thousands of clones, more than 65% of them appearing once. What was sequenced was peripheral blood. All receptors derive from an elderly man with acute or convalescent COVID-19.

The rearrangement links TRBV6-2 or TRBV6-3 to TRBJ2-7, with 10 bases matching TRBD2. Per the germline V gene, CDR1 is MNHEY and CDR2 is SVGEGT. With 5 bases clipped from V and 0 bases from J, the junction kept 4 bases outside the gene matches. The CDR3 is 15 residues long. The CDR3 loop is CASSHPSGSSYEQYF. CDR3 sequence (DNA): TGTGCCAGCAGTCACCCTAGCGGGAGCTCCTACGAGCAGTACTTC.

The chain recombines TRBV19 with TRBJ1-3, with D perhaps matching TRBD1 (6 bases). CDR1 LNHDA and CDR2 SQIVND come from the germline V gene (reference sequence). V lost 5 bases to trimming and J lost 6 bases, with 17 bases between them. The CDR3 consists of 15 residues. The CDR3 region has the DNA TGTGCCAGTAGTCATGCAGGGGCCGGGGAAAACACCATATATTTT. This encodes CASSHAGAGENTIYF.

The chain has TRBV4-1 and TRBJ2-6; 11 nucleotides agree with TRBD1. The CDR3 has 20 residues. Germline V gene data show CDR1 as MGHRA and CDR2 as YSYEKL. Trimming cost V 0 bases and J 4 bases; bases outside gene matches: 11. CDR3 residues: CASSQEWTGGGRAGANVLTF. In DNA form, the CDR3 reads TGCGCCAGCAGCCAAGAGTGGACAGGGGGCGGCCGGGCGGGGGCCAACGTCCTGACTTTC.

The genes are TRBV18 and TRBJ2-5; unclear D gene. Germline V gives CDR1 KGHSH, CDR2 LQKENI. V lost 0 bases, J lost 5 bases, and 7 bases lay in between. This CDR3 is 13 amino acids long. CDR3 coding DNA: TGTGCCAGCTCACCACCGAACTCTGAGACCCAGTACTTC. Protein product: CASSPPNSETQYF.

This clone was seen once. The rearrangement uses TRBV4-2 and TRBJ2-1, with D tentatively TRBD2 (7 bases). Germline CDR1 reads LGHNA; CDR2 reads YNFKEQ. The CDR3 totals 14 residues. Trimming took 6 bases from V and 8 from J, leaving 17 bases between them. CDR3 loop: CASSLGGGTDEQFF. The CDR3 DNA follows: TGTGCCAGCAGTCTAGGGGGGGGTACAGATGAGCAGTTCTTC.